These 30 T cell receptor beta chains were all obtained from the same sample, sequenced in a study of CD8 T cells in Susac syndrome. RNA was extracted with the RNeasy kit, and a quantity of roughly 0.5 to 1 ug was reverse transcribed using random hexamers. TCRdb processed the immunoSEQ multiplex PCR reads anew with MiXCR; each CDR3 protein has one entry. The repertoire holds some 110,000 distinct CDR3 sequences, with around 94% as singletons. Sequenced input: CD8+ T cells from PBMCs. The receptors were gathered from a human donor with Susac syndrome.

This clonotype was counted once. This rearrangement joins TRBV20-1 to TRBJ2-1; D call uncertain. CDR3 length equals 17 residues. V dropped 3 bases and J dropped 8 bases, with 26 bases sitting between them. Germline V gene sequence: CDR1 DFQATT, CDR2 SNEGSKA (reference sequence). CDR3 sequence: CSASLTDQDAIVHEQFF. In nucleotides, the CDR3 is TGCAGTGCTAGTCTTACCGATCAGGACGCCATTGTGCATGAGCAGTTCTTC.

The J gene is TRBJ2-2, the V gene TRBV3-1, with TRBD2 matching over 7 bases. The J segment lost 6 bases and the V segment lost 0 bases, leaving 1 base of the junction unmatched. CDR1 and CDR2 (germline): LGHDT, YNNKEL (reference sequence). There are 14 residues in the CDR3. As DNA, the CDR3 is TGTGCCAGCAGCCAAGAAGGACTAGCCGGGGAGCTGTTTTTT. As protein: CASSQEGLAGELFF.

The gene calls are TRBV11-2 and TRBJ1-2; the D gene is possibly TRBD1 (6 bases). Trimming cost V 5 bases and J 3 bases, with 13 bases left between them. Germline assignment: CDR1 SGHAT and CDR2 FQNNGV. The CDR3 length is 14 residues. CDR3 in amino acids: CASSTARTDYGYTF. CDR3 DNA sequence: TGTGCCAGCAGCACTGCCCGGACAGACTATGGCTACACCTTC.

The chain links TRBV19 to TRBJ1-5; no reliable D call. Germline CDR1 and CDR2: LNHDA and SQIVND (reference sequence). This CDR3 comprises 12 residues. The ends were cut back, 1 base at V and 5 bases at J, with 3 bases in the middle. For the CDR3, the DNA is TGTGCCAGTAGTATAGGGGATCAGCCCCAGCATTTT. Translating it yields CASSIGDQPQHF.

This rearrangement joins TRBV13 to TRBJ1-1; tentative D call: TRBD1 (5 bases). V lost 1 base and J lost 8, with 20 bases in between. In germline, CDR1 is PRHDT, CDR2 FYEKMQ (reference sequence). This CDR3 comprises 16 residues. Written as DNA, the CDR3 is TGTGCCAGCAGCTTAGACCCCGCGACAGCGAACAGAGAAGCTTTCTTT. Translating it yields CASSLDPATANREAFF.

The rearrangement links TRBV12-3 or TRBV12-4 to TRBJ2-3, with TRBD2 identical over 8 bases. The trim removed 10 bases at V and 4 bases at J, leaving 13 bases unmatched. The CDR3 runs 15 residues. In DNA, the CDR3 is TGTGCCACCGGCCTCGGGGGGGCGGACTCAGATACGCAGTATTTT. Translated, it gives CATGLGGADSDTQYF.

The chain is built from TRBV6-6 and TRBJ2-7; D uncertain. Germline values: CDR1 MNHNY, CDR2 SVGAGI (reference sequence). V was clipped by 7 bases and J by 0 bases, with 10 bases between them. This CDR3 comprises 13 residues. The CDR3 loop reads CASMLDPSYEQYF. CDR3 bases: TGTGCCAGCATGTTAGATCCCTCCTACGAGCAGTACTTC.

This chain uses TRBV7-9 with TRBJ1-5; D unclear. CDR3 length: 13 amino acids. Germline V CDR1 and CDR2: SEHNR, FQNEAQ (reference sequence). Trimming removed 7 bases from V and 2 bases from J, with 9 bases in between. The CDR3 sequence is CASISPGNQPQHF. CDR3 coding DNA: TGTGCCAGCATCTCTCCAGGCAATCAGCCCCAGCATTTT.

The chain recombines TRBV19 with TRBJ1-1, with D uncertain. Germline CDR1 LNHDA, CDR2 SQIVND (reference sequence). The V and J ends lost 2 bases and 4 bases respectively, with 8 bases between them. CDR3 length: 13 residues. The CDR3 DNA is TGTGCCAGTAGTATACTCGCCATCACTGAAGCTTTCTTT. As protein: CASSILAITEAFF.

This clonotype was observed a single time. The CDR3 here is CSARDGGGSLDEQFF. For the CDR3, the DNA is TGCAGTGCTAGAGACGGGGGGGGAAGTCTCGATGAGCAGTTCTTC. The gene calls are TRBV20-1 and TRBJ2-1, with 8 bases identical to TRBD2. In germline, CDR1 is DFQATT, CDR2 SNEGSKA (reference sequence). This CDR3 spans 15 amino acids. The V and J ends lost 0 bases and 8 bases, in that order; junction bases with no gene match: 9.

This chain uses TRBV15 with TRBJ1-5; no reliable D call. Germline V gene lookup returns CDR1 LNHNV and CDR2 YYDKDF (reference sequence). Trimming removed 3 bases at V and 0 bases at J, with 9 bases between. This CDR3 spans 15 amino acids. The CDR3 spells CATSSGTVSNQPQHF. As DNA, the CDR3 is TGTGCCACCAGCAGTGGAACTGTTAGCAATCAGCCCCAGCATTTT. Full variable domain (remainder filled in from reference TRBV15 and TRBJ1-5): DAMVIQNPRYQVTQFGKPVTLSCSQTLNHNVMYWYQQKSSQAPKLLFHYYDKDFNNEADTPDNFQSRRPNTSFCFLDIRSPGLGDTAMYLCATSSGTVSNQPQHFGDGTRLSIL.

The genes are TRBV25-1 and TRBJ2-5, with a possible D match to TRBD2 (5 bases). CDR1 MGHDK and CDR2 SYGVNS come from the germline V gene. Trimming shortened V by 0 bases and J by 0 bases, and 11 bases separated the two germline ends. The CDR3 spans 16 residues. This CDR3 reads CASSEYEAAYQETQYF. CDR3 DNA sequence: TGTGCCAGCAGTGAATATGAAGCGGCTTACCAAGAGACCCAGTACTTC.

The chain recombines TRBV27 with TRBJ2-7; TRBD1 is a possible D gene (5 bases). V lost 5 bases, J lost 3 bases, and 11 bases lay in between. The CDR3 contains 13 residues. In germline, CDR1 is MNHEY, CDR2 SMNVEV (reference sequence). This CDR3 reads CASSPKTVYEQYF. CDR3 coding DNA: TGTGCCAGCAGTCCCAAGACAGTCTACGAGCAGTACTTC.

In its sample, this clonotype was seen once. The chain is built from TRBV20-1 and TRBJ2-5; 8 nucleotides align to TRBD1. The CDR3 runs to 13 residues. The ends lost 6 bases at V and 5 bases at J; junction bases unmatched: 8. The germline V gene encodes CDR1 DFQATT and CDR2 SNEGSKA (reference sequence). The CDR3 protein is CSAGQGAEETQYF. CDR3 nucleotide sequence: TGCAGTGCCGGTCAGGGGGCGGAGGAGACCCAGTACTTC.

The CDR3 coding sequence is TGTGCCAGCGGGGGAATCCACGAGCAGTACTTC. Protein product: CASGGIHEQYF. This rearrangement joins TRBV9 to TRBJ2-7; D is possibly TRBD1 or TRBD2 (5 bases each). From germline, CDR1 is SGDLS and CDR2 YYNGEE. V lost 7 bases and J lost 5, with 10 bases in between. The CDR3 totals 11 residues.

V gene TRBV20-1 combines with J gene TRBJ2-1, with 9 bases identical to TRBD1. The J segment lost 3 bases and the V segment lost 3 bases, leaving 15 bases of the junction unmatched. The CDR3 is 18 amino acids. CDR1 is DFQATT, CDR2 SNEGSKA, per germline (reference sequence). The CDR3 sequence: CSASEGPRGTGLYNEQFF. For the CDR3, the DNA is TGCAGTGCTAGCGAGGGGCCTCGCGGGACAGGGCTCTACAATGAGCAGTTCTTC.

The chain uses TRBV29-1 and TRBJ2-4, with D uncertain. The CDR3 loop spans 13 amino acids. From germline, CDR1 is SQVTM and CDR2 ANQGSEA. V dropped 6 bases and J dropped 2 bases, with 11 bases sitting between them. Written as DNA, the CDR3 is TGCAGCGTGACGACACTCACCAAAAACATTCAGTACTTC. Residues: CSVTTLTKNIQYF.

This chain uses TRBV10-3 with TRBJ2-7; D possibly corresponds to TRBD2 (5 bases). CDR1 and CDR2 from the germline V gene are ENHRY and SYGVKD. The ends were cut back, 2 bases at V and 5 bases at J, with 19 bases in the middle. CDR3 length: 16 residues. The CDR3 spells CAISESRGEGPHEQYF. CDR3 sequence (DNA): TGTGCCATCAGTGAGAGCCGGGGTGAAGGTCCTCACGAGCAGTACTTC.

The chain combines TRBV20-1 with TRBJ2-2; TRBD1 matches 7 bases. With 0 bases clipped from V and 2 bases from J, the junction kept 12 bases outside the gene matches. Germline V lookup: CDR1 DFQATT, CDR2 SNEGSKA (reference sequence). The CDR3 runs to 18 residues. The CDR3 coding sequence is TGCAGTGCTAGAGATCTCCCTCAGACAGGGTTAAACACCGGGGAGCTGTTTTTT. Amino acids: CSARDLPQTGLNTGELFF.

A single count supports this clonotype. This chain joins TRBV20-1 and TRBJ2-1; 14 nucleotides agree with TRBD2. The ends lost 5 bases at V and 6 bases at J; junction bases unmatched: 6. The CDR3 has 15 amino acids. The V gene's germline CDR1 is DFQATT and CDR2 SNEGSKA (reference sequence). CDR3 protein: CSASGLAGGLNEQFF. Written as DNA, the CDR3 is TGCAGTGCTTCAGGACTAGCGGGGGGACTCAATGAGCAGTTCTTC.

This chain links TRBV29-1 with TRBJ1-1, with D tentatively TRBD1 (6 bases). The germline gives CDR1 SQVTM, CDR2 ANQGSEA. V was shortened by 6 bases and J by 7 bases, with 15 bases between the two germline ends. CDR3 length equals 12 residues. The CDR3 spells CSVPGGRGEAFF. The CDR3 nucleotides are TGCAGCGTCCCGGGGGGCAGGGGTGAAGCTTTCTTT.

The chain carries TRBV5-4 and TRBJ2-7; weak D call: TRBD1 (7 bases). The germline CDR1 and CDR2 sequences are SGHNT and YYREEE (reference sequence). The V end lost 2 bases, the J end lost 5 bases, and 17 bases lay between the germline ends. The CDR3 totals 15 residues. In DNA, the CDR3 is TGTGCCAGCAGCTTCAGGGGGAGGCAGTTCGACGAGCAGTACTTC. Protein: CASSFRGRQFDEQYF.

The V and J genes are TRBV20-1 and TRBJ2-2; 11 nucleotides line up with TRBD2. The CDR3 has 17 amino acids. V lost 0 bases and J lost 3; bases outside the gene matches: 6. From germline, CDR1 is DFQATT and CDR2 SNEGSKA (reference sequence). The CDR3 sequence is CSARDVGTSGDTGELFF. The CDR3 coding sequence is TGCAGTGCTAGAGATGTAGGGACTAGCGGCGACACCGGGGAGCTGTTTTTT.

The DNA of the CDR3 is TGTGCCAGCAGTCCCACTAGCGGGGGGGCCTTGGAGACCCAGTACTTC. Residues: CASSPTSGGALETQYF. The chain is built from TRBV6-1 and TRBJ2-5; 13 bases map to TRBD2. The V gene end was trimmed by 5 bases and the J gene end by 5 bases; junction bases not matched to a gene: 8. The germline V gene has CDR1 MNHNS and CDR2 SASEGT. The CDR3 totals 16 residues.

The chain has TRBV29-1 and TRBJ2-7; D gene ambiguous. Germline loops: CDR1 SQVTM, CDR2 ANQGSEA. The CDR3 has 8 residues. DNA for the CDR3: TGCCCTTTTAACGAGCAGTACTTC. Its translation is CPFNEQYF.

The chain is built from TRBV29-1 and TRBJ2-2, with 7 bases aligning to TRBD1. With V trimmed by 7 bases and J by 3 bases, 11 bases remained unmatched. The V gene's germline CDR1 is SQVTM and CDR2 ANQGSEA. CDR3 length: 15 residues. CDR3 protein: CSALLVTGDTGELFF. CDR3 DNA sequence: TGCAGCGCCCTGCTCGTTACAGGGGACACCGGGGAGCTGTTTTTT.

The V and J genes are TRBV5-1 and TRBJ2-7; a possible D gene is TRBD2 (5 bases). V dropped 4 bases and J dropped 5 bases, with 13 bases sitting between them. The germline gives CDR1 SGHRS, CDR2 YFSETQ. This CDR3 is built from 13 residues. The CDR3 DNA reads as TGCGCCAGCAGCCTGGGGAGTCTCGACGAGCAGTACTTC. It codes for CASSLGSLDEQYF.

The gene calls are TRBV29-1 and TRBJ2-7; 9 bases agree with TRBD1. J gave up 3 bases and V 4 bases, and 7 bases lay outside the gene matches. Germline V gene sequence: CDR1 SQVTM, CDR2 ANQGSEA. This CDR3 is 14 amino acids long. CDR3 in amino acids: CSVVPRDRVYEQYF. The CDR3 bases are TGCAGCGTTGTCCCCCGGGACAGGGTCTACGAGCAGTACTTC.

The J gene is TRBJ2-5, the V gene TRBV30; D perhaps matches TRBD1 (6 bases). Germline-derived CDR1 and CDR2 are GTSNPN and SVGIG (reference sequence). This CDR3 contains 14 residues. V lost 0 bases to trimming and J lost 3 bases, with 11 bases between them. Written as DNA, the CDR3 is TGTGCCTGGAGTGTAGGGGCAGGGGAAGAGACCCAGTACTTC. It encodes CAWSVGAGEETQYF.

This chain links TRBV5-4 with TRBJ2-2; D possibly corresponds to TRBD2 (6 bases). V was shortened by 0 bases and J by 4 bases, with 10 bases between the two germline ends. CDR1 SGHNT and CDR2 YYREEE come from the germline V gene (reference sequence). CDR3 length: 15 residues. The CDR3 nucleotides read TGTGCCAGCAGCTTGGAACTAGCTGCCACCGGGGAGCTGTTTTTT. It encodes CASSLELAATGELFF. Drawing the rest from reference TRBV5-4 and TRBJ2-2, the complete variable domain is ETGVTQSPTHLIKTRGQQVTLRCSSQSGHNTVSWYQQALGQGPQFIFQYYREEENGRGNFPPRFSGLQFPNYSSELNVNALELDDSALYLCASSLELAATGELFFGEGSRLTVL.